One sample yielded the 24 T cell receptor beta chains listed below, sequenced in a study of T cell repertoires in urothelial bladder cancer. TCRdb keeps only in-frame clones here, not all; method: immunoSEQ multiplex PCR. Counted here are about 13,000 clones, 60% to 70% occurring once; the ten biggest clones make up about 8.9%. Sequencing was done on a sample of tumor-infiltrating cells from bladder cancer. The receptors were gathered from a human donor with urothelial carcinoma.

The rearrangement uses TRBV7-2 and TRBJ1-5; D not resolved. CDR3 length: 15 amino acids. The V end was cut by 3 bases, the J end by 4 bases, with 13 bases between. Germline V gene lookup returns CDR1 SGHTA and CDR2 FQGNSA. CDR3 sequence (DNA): TGTGCCAGCAGCTTTACCTATTCAGCGAATCAGCCCCAGCATTTT. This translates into CASSFTYSANQPQHF.

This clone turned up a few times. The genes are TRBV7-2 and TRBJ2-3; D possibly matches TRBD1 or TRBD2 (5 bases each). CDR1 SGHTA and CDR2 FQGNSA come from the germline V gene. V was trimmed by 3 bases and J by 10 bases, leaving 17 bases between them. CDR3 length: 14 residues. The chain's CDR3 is CASSFRVAEGPQYF. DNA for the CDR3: TGTGCCAGCAGCTTTAGGGTAGCCGAGGGGCCGCAGTATTTT.

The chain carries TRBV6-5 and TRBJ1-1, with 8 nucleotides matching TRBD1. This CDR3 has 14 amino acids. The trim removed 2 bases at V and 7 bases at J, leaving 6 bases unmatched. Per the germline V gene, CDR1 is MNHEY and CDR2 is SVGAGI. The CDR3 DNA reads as TGTGCCAGCAGTTACCGGCAGGGGGCGATTGAAGCTTTCTTT. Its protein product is CASSYRQGAIEAFF.

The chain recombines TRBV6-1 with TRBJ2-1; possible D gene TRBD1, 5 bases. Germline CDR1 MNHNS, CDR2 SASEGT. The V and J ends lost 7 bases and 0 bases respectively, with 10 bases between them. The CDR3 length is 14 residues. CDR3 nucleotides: TGTGCCAGCACTAGACAGAGCTCCTACAATGAGCAGTTCTTC. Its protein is CASTRQSSYNEQFF.

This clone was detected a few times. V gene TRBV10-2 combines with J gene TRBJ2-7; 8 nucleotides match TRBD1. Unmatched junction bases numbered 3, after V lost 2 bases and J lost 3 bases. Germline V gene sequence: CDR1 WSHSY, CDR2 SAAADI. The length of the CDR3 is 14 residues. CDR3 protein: CASSEIGQGYEQYV. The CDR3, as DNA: TGCGCCAGCAGTGAGATCGGACAGGGCTACGAGCAGTACGTC.

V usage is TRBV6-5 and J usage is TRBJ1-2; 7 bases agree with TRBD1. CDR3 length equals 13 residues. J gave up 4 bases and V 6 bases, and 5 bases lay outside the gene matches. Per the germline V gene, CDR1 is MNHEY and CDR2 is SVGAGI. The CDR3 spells CASRAGTAYGYTF. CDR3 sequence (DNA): TGTGCCAGCAGGGCCGGGACAGCCTATGGCTACACCTTC.

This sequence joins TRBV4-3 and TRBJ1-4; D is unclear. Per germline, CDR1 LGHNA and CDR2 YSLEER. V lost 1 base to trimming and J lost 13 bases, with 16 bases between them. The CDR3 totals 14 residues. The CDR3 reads CASSQVPVMSGLFF. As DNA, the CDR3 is TGCGCCAGCAGCCAAGTTCCGGTAATGAGTGGACTGTTTTTT.

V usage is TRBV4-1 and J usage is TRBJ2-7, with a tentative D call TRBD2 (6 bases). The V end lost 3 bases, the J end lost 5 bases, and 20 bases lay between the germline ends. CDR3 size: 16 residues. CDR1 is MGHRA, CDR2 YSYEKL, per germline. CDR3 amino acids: CASSQGGGHVLDEQYF. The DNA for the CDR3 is TGCGCCAGCAGCCAGGGGGGAGGACACGTTCTGGACGAGCAGTACTTC.

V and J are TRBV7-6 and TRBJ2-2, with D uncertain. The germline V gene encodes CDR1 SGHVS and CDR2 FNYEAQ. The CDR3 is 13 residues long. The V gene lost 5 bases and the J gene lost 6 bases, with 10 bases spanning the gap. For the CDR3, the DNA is TGTGCCAGCAGCGCACGAAATCCCGGGGAGCTGTTTTTT. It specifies CASSARNPGELFF.

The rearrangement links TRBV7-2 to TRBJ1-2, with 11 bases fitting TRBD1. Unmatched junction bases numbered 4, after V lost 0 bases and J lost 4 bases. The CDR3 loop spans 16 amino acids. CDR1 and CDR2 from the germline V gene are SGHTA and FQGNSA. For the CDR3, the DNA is TGTGCCAGCAGCTTAGCCGGACAGGGGGCAGTCTATGGCTACACCTTC. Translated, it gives CASSLAGQGAVYGYTF. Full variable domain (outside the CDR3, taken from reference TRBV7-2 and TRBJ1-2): GAGVSQSPSNKVTEKGKDVELRCDPISGHTALYWYRQSLGQGLEFLIYFQGNSAPDKSGLPSDRFSAERTGGSVSTLTIQRTQQEDSAVYLCASSLAGQGAVYGYTFGSGTRLTVV.

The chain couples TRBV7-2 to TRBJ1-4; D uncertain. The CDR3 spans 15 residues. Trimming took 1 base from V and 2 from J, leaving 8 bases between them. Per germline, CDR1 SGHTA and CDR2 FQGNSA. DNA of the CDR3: TGTGCCAGCAGCTTAGTCATTCGGACTAATGAAAAACTGTTTTTT. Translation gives CASSLVIRTNEKLFF.

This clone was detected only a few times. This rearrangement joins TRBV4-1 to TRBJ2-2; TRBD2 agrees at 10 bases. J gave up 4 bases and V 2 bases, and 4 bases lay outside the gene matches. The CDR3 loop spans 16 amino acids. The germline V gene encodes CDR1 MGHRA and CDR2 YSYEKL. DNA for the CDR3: TGCGCCAGCAGCCAATCTAGCGGGGGCGCCACCGGGGAGCTGTTTTTT. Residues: CASSQSSGGATGELFF.

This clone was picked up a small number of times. CDR3 sequence: CASSLQGSNTEAFF. The DNA of the CDR3 is TGTGCCAGCAGCTTACAGGGCTCGAACACTGAAGCTTTCTTT. The chain links TRBV7-3 to TRBJ1-1; D perhaps matches TRBD1 (5 bases). The CDR3 is 14 amino acids. Germline assignment: CDR1 SGHTA and CDR2 FQGTGA. Trimming left V 2 bases short and J 1 base short, with 8 bases between.

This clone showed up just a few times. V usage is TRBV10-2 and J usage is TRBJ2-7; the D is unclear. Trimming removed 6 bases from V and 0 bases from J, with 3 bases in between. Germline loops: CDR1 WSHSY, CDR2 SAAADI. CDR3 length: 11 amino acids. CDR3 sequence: CASSTSYEQYF. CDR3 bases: TGCGCCAGCAGCACCTCCTACGAGCAGTACTTC.

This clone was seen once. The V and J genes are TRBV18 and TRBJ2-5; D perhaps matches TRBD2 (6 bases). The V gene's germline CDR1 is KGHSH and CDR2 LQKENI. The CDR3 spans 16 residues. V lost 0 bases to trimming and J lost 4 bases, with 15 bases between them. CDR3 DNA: TGTGCCAGCTCACCACCGGCGGGGACCGGACGAGAGACCCAGTACTTC. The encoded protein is CASSPPAGTGRETQYF.

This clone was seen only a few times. The chain's CDR3 is CAWSWRLAGGYEQFF. The CDR3 region has the DNA TGTGCCTGGAGTTGGAGGCTAGCGGGGGGATATGAGCAGTTCTTC. The chain combines TRBV30 with TRBJ2-1, with 11 bases that match TRBD2. CDR1 GTSNPN and CDR2 SVGIG come from the germline V gene (reference sequence). CDR3 length: 15 amino acids. Trimming at V came to 2 bases and at J to 8 bases, leaving 8 bases not matched to a gene.

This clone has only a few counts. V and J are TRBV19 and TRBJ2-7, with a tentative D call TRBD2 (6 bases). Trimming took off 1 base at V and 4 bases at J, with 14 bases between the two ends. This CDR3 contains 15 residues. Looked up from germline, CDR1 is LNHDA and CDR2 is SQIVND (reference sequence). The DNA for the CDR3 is TGTGCCAGTAGTATAGGCGAAGGGGCGGGGTACGAGCAGTACTTC. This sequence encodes CASSIGEGAGYEQYF.

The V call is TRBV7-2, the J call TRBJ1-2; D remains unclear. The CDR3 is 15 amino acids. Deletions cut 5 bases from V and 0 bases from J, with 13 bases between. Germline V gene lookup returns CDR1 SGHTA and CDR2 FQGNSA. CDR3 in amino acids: CASSHQTSANYGYTF. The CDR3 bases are TGTGCCAGCAGCCACCAGACTTCAGCTAACTATGGCTACACCTTC.

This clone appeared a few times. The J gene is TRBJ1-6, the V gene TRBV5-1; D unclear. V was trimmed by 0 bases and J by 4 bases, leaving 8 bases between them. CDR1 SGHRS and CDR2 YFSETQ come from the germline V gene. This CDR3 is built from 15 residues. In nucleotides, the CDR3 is TGCGCCAGCAGCTTGGGAAGGGATTATAATTCACCCCTCCACTTT. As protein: CASSLGRDYNSPLHF.

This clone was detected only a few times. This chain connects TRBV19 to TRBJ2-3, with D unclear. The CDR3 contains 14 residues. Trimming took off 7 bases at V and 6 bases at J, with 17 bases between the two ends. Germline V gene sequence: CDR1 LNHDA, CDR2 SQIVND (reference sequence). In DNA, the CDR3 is TGTGCCAGTAAGTCCTTCGAGGCAAGGGATACGCAGTATTTT. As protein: CASKSFEARDTQYF.

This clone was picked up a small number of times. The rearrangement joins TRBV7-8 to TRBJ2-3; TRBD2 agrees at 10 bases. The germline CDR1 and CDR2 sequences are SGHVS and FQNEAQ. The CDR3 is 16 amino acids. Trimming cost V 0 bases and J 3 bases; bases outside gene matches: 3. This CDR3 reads CASSLASGGATDTQYF. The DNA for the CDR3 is TGTGCCAGCAGCTTAGCGAGCGGGGGGGCGACAGATACGCAGTATTTT.

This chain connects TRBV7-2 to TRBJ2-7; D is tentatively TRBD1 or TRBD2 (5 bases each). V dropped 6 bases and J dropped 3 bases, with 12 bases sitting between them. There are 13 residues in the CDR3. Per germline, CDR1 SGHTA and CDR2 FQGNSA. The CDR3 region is CASSLPGSYEQYF. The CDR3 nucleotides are TGTGCCAGCAGTCTCCCAGGGAGCTACGAGCAGTACTTC.

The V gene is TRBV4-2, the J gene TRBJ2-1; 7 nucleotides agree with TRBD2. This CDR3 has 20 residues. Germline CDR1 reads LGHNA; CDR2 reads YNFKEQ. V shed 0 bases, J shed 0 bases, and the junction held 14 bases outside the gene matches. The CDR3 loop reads CASSQEPTFPGGSSYNEQFF. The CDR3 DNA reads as TGTGCCAGCAGCCAAGAGCCAACCTTTCCCGGCGGGAGCTCCTACAATGAGCAGTTCTTC.

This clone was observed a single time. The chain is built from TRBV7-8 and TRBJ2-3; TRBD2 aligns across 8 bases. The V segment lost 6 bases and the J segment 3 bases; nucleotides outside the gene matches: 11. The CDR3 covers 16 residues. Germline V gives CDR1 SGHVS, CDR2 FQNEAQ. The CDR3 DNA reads TGTGCCAGCAGAATAAGCGGGGGCCCCGGGACAGATACGCAGTATTTT. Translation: CASRISGGPGTDTQYF.